This TCR beta chain was captured by sequencing in a study of human T cells and chemical hapten exposure. Whole-study findings and limits: Counts of TCRs expanded at PT1 correlated positively with patch test score.

Looked up from germline, CDR1 is SGHRS and CDR2 is YFSETQ. The V and J ends lost 3 bases and 11 bases respectively, with 11 bases between them. The CDR3 length is 11 residues. Time point meaning: patch test 2, 6 weeks after DPC sensitization. Indicated treatment: therapeutic diphenylcyclopropenone sensitization with weekly scalp DPC. The study enrolled 18 to 70-year-old alopecia patients suitable for DPC. About this clonotype: The antigen is not known.

Original data processing: Between 23,224 and 690,600 TCRs appeared in each sample, and the median stood at 95,638. Via MiXCR, TCRdb re-called the RACE reads, giving one row per CDR3 protein. These V and J calls derive from TCRdb rather than the authors' analysis. The table includes approximately 89,000 distinct CDR3 sequences, around 9.6% detected once. The clonotype comes from a woman aged 25 to 39 with alopecia areata. Some clones in this sample may be carry-over from other donors' samples. Sample: whole blood, taken in connection with sensitization to the hapten diphenylcyclopropenone (DPC). The chain is built from TRBV5-1 and TRBJ1-1, with D possibly TRBD1 on 5 matching bases. The CDR3 is CASSSDSKAFF. CDR3 bases: TGCGCCAGCAGCTCAGACAGCAAGGCTTTCTTT.